The entry below describes one T cell receptor (beta chain). This sample is part of a study of blood T cell repertoires in COVID-19. The method was immunoSEQ multiplex PCR; TCRdb's version includes in-frame clones alone and lacks a portion of them. The sample carries approximately 250,000 clones, 65% to 90% recorded once. Trimming cost V 4 bases and J 2 bases, with 19 bases left between them. The germline gives CDR1 SGHKS, CDR2 YYEKEE (reference sequence). CDR3 size: 16 residues. Sequenced: peripheral blood. The chain combines TRBV5-5 with TRBJ2-7; no reliable D call. This sequence was found in a man aged 45-60 years with COVID-19, enrolled during active disease. This chain's CDR3 is CASSNPRYTIAYEQYF. CDR3 sequence (DNA): TGTGCCAGCAGCAACCCACGGTACACTATCGCCTACGAGCAGTACTTC.